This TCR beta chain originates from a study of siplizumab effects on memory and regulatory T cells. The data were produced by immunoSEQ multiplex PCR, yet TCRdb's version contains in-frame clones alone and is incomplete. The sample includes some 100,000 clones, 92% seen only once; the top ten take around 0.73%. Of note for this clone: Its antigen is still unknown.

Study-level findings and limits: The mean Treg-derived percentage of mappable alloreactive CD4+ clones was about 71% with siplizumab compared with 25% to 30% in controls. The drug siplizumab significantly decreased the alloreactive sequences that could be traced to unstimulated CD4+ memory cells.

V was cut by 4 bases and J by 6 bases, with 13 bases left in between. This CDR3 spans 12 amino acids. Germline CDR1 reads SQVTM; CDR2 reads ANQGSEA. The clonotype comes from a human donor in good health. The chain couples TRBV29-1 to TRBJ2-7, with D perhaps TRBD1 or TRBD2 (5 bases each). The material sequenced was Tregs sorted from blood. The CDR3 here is CSVGPGDGEQYF. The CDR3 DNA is TGCAGCGTTGGGCCCGGGGACGGCGAGCAGTACTTC.